The 30 T cell receptor beta chains in this list originate from one sample, sequenced in a study of blood T cell repertoires in COVID-19. Sequencing used immunoSEQ multiplex PCR; TCRdb keeps in-frame clones, though not all of them. The data contain some 380,000 clones, more than 75% of them singletons. Sequenced sample: PBMCs or T cells enriched from blood (not recorded which). These receptors originate from a man between 25 and 39 years old who had recovered from COVID-19.

This chain connects TRBV5-1 to TRBJ2-3; 8 nucleotides line up with TRBD2. Germline assignment: CDR1 SGHRS and CDR2 YFSETQ. The CDR3 runs to 15 residues. V shed 0 bases, J shed 2 bases, and the junction held 2 bases outside the gene matches. CDR3 residues: CASSLGRGDTDTQYF. DNA for the CDR3: TGCGCCAGCAGCTTGGGGCGGGGGGACACAGATACGCAGTATTTT.

The chain employs TRBV3-1 (or the pseudogene TRBV3-2) and TRBJ1-3; D gene ambiguous. The CDR3 consists of 16 residues. The ends were cut back, 1 base at V and 0 bases at J, with 10 bases in the middle. Germline V gives CDR1 LGHDT, CDR2 YNNKEL (reference sequence). The DNA of the CDR3 is TGTGCCAGCAGCCAAGTGCCCATCTACTCTGGAAACACCATATATTTT. Protein: CASSQVPIYSGNTIYF.

The rearrangement uses TRBV5-1 and TRBJ2-1; possibly TRBD2 for D (6 bases). The CDR3 length is 16 residues. Germline CDR1 reads SGHRS; CDR2 reads YFSETQ. Trimming removed 2 bases from V and 0 bases from J, with 12 bases in between. The CDR3 DNA follows: TGCGCCAGCAGCTTATTGGGACTGAGCTCCTACAATGAGCAGTTCTTC. Amino acid sequence: CASSLLGLSSYNEQFF.

This clone was observed a single time. The V gene is TRBV4-3, the J gene TRBJ1-2; weak D call: TRBD1 (6 bases). V lost 6 bases to trimming and J lost 2 bases, with 19 bases between them. This CDR3 has 16 residues. The V gene's germline CDR1 is LGHNA and CDR2 YSLEER. Here the CDR3 reads CASRRDIGLINYGYTF. In DNA, the CDR3 is TGCGCCAGCAGACGGGACATAGGACTTATAAACTATGGCTACACCTTC.

The rearrangement links TRBV4-1 to TRBJ2-1; 8 nucleotides line up with TRBD1. The CDR3 totals 16 residues. The germline CDR1 and CDR2 sequences are MGHRA and YSYEKL. J lost 7 bases, V lost 0 bases, and 8 bases had no gene match. The CDR3: CASSQEPAGGRNEQFF. The DNA for the CDR3 is TGCGCCAGCAGCCAAGAACCGGCAGGGGGCAGGAATGAGCAGTTCTTC.

This clone was found once. The chain has TRBV6-2 or TRBV6-3 and TRBJ1-5; 10 nucleotides line up with TRBD1. Trimming removed 5 bases from V and 6 bases from J; junction bases left unmatched: 7. There are 15 residues in the CDR3. Germline loops: CDR1 MNHEY, CDR2 SVGEGT. The CDR3 spells CASSLTTGGSQPQHF. DNA for the CDR3: TGTGCCAGCAGTCTCACGACAGGGGGCAGTCAGCCCCAGCATTTT.

This chain uses TRBV6-5 with TRBJ1-2, with TRBD1 as a possible D gene (6 bases). The CDR3 runs to 13 residues. The V gene's germline CDR1 is MNHEY and CDR2 SVGAGI. The V and J ends lost 6 bases and 4 bases respectively, with 12 bases between them. The CDR3 region has the DNA TGTGCCAGCAGGCTCGACAGGCTCTATGGCTACACCTTC. This translates into CASRLDRLYGYTF.

The chain recombines TRBV6-5 with TRBJ2-7; 12 nucleotides match TRBD1. Trimming at V came to 2 bases and at J to 7 bases, leaving 6 bases not matched to a gene. Germline V lookup: CDR1 MNHEY, CDR2 SVGAGI. There are 15 residues in the CDR3. In DNA, the CDR3 is TGTGCCAGCAGTTACCGGGACAGGGGGCGAGATGAGCAGTACTTC. It encodes CASSYRDRGRDEQYF.

The rearrangement joins TRBV3-1 (or the pseudogene TRBV3-2) to TRBJ2-2; maybe TRBD2 (5 bases). Germline lookup yields CDR1 LGHDT and CDR2 YNNKEL (reference sequence). There are 14 residues in the CDR3. V lost 3 bases and J 7 bases, leaving 12 bases between the germline ends. The CDR3: CASSHSTSGGELFF. In DNA form, the CDR3 reads TGTGCCAGCAGCCACTCGACCAGCGGCGGGGAGCTGTTTTTT.

This clone occurred once. The chain recombines TRBV12-5 with TRBJ2-7; D remains unclear. Trimming stripped 5 bases from V and 2 bases from J, with 10 bases between. The CDR3 sequence is 13 residues long. Germline loops: CDR1 LGHNT, CDR2 FRNRAP. CDR3 loop: CASGLSITYEQYF. The CDR3 region has the DNA TGTGCTAGTGGTCTAAGCATTACCTACGAGCAGTACTTC.

The genes are TRBV12-3 or TRBV12-4 and TRBJ1-2; no clear D. Trimming left V 7 bases short and J 4 bases short, with 10 bases between. This CDR3 comprises 12 residues. This CDR3 is CASTFGGYGYTF. The CDR3 DNA sequence: TGTGCCAGCACCTTCGGCGGCTATGGCTACACCTTC.

This rearrangement joins TRBV5-8 to TRBJ1-2; TRBD1 matches at 9 bases. CDR3 length: 15 residues. Germline loops: CDR1 SGHTS, CDR2 YDEGEE. V dropped 4 bases and J dropped 7; count of bases not matched to a gene: 11. The CDR3: CASSQMTGGYAGYTF. The CDR3 bases are TGTGCCAGCAGCCAGATGACAGGGGGATATGCTGGCTACACCTTC.

The chain employs TRBV5-1 and TRBJ1-1, with D unclear. The CDR3 contains 13 residues. Trimming cost V 0 bases and J 7 bases, with 10 bases left between them. Germline V gene lookup returns CDR1 SGHRS and CDR2 YFSETQ. The CDR3 region is CASSLGGPGEAFF. The CDR3 region has the DNA TGCGCCAGCAGCTTGGGTGGTCCGGGTGAAGCTTTCTTT.

This clone was seen more than once but under ten times. The chain couples TRBV2 to TRBJ1-3; D gene ambiguous. From germline, CDR1 is SNHLY and CDR2 FYNNEI. CDR3 length: 17 residues. V was cut by 3 bases and J by 0 bases, with 15 bases left in between. The CDR3 protein is CASSERGRFISGNTIYF. CDR3 bases: TGTGCCAGCAGTGAGAGAGGCAGATTTATCTCTGGAAACACCATATATTTT.

The chain joins TRBV20-1 to TRBJ1-2; no definite D call. This CDR3 spans 13 amino acids. The ends were cut back, 3 bases at V and 4 bases at J, with 12 bases in the middle. Germline loops: CDR1 DFQATT, CDR2 SNEGSKA (reference sequence). In DNA form, the CDR3 reads TGCAGTGCTAGTTTTCCAGGCAGCTATGGCTACACCTTC. Translated, it gives CSASFPGSYGYTF.

The rearrangement links TRBV5-5 to TRBJ2-5; D is undetermined. This CDR3 contains 14 residues. The V gene's germline CDR1 is SGHKS and CDR2 YYEKEE (reference sequence). Trimming left V 0 bases short and J 2 bases short, with 8 bases between. CDR3 in amino acids: CASSLVGLQETQYF. As DNA, the CDR3 is TGTGCCAGCAGCTTGGTCGGGTTGCAAGAGACCCAGTACTTC.

CDR3 sequence: CASSLGGGGGEKLFF. In nucleotides, the CDR3 is TGTGCCAGCAGCTTAGGAGGGGGTGGAGGTGAAAAACTGTTTTTT. This chain joins TRBV7-8 and TRBJ1-4; tentatively, D is TRBD1 (6 bases). The CDR3 is made up of 15 amino acids. Germline CDR1 SGHVS, CDR2 FQNEAQ. V was pared by 1 base and J by 7 bases, with 13 bases between. The full variable domain, its missing parts supplied by reference TRBV7-8 and TRBJ1-4, is GAGVSQSPRYKVAKRGQDVALRCDPISGHVSLFWYQQALGQGPEFLTYFQNEAQLDKSGLPSDRFFAERPEGSVSTLKIQRTQQEDSAVYLCASSLGGGGGEKLFFGSGTQLSVL.

The rearrangement joins TRBV18 to TRBJ2-1; 12 bases agree with TRBD1. V shed 3 bases and J 8 bases; nucleotides not matched to a gene: 11. Looked up from germline, CDR1 is KGHSH and CDR2 is LQKENI. The CDR3 is made up of 17 amino acids. For the CDR3, the DNA is TGTGCCAGCTCACCGTCCAGTACCGGGACAGGGGGCTATGAGCAGTTCTTC. This codes for CASSPSSTGTGGYEQFF.

This rearrangement joins TRBV5-1 to TRBJ2-5; TRBD2 matches 11 bases. Germline V gene sequence: CDR1 SGHRS, CDR2 YFSETQ. The CDR3 runs 14 residues. The V segment lost 4 bases and the J segment 4 bases; nucleotides outside the gene matches: 3. CDR3 amino acids: CASSPTSGVETQYF. CDR3 in DNA: TGCGCCAGCAGCCCGACTAGCGGGGTAGAGACCCAGTACTTC.

The V gene is TRBV19, the J gene TRBJ2-1, with D tentatively TRBD1 (6 bases). The germline V gene has CDR1 LNHDA and CDR2 SQIVND (reference sequence). The V end was cut by 10 bases, the J end by 4 bases, with 11 bases between. CDR3 length: 12 residues. CDR3 sequence reads: CATWTEYNEQFF. In nucleotides, the CDR3 is TGTGCCACCTGGACAGAATACAATGAGCAGTTCTTC.

V and J are TRBV6-5 and TRBJ2-2, with 7 bases matching TRBD2. V lost 7 bases and J lost 6; bases outside the gene matches: 8. CDR1 is MNHEY and CDR2 is SVGAGI in the germline V gene. The CDR3 length is 14 residues. The CDR3 DNA follows: TGTGCCAGCAAAAATGCGGGAGCCGCCGGGGAGCTGTTTTTT. The encoded protein is CASKNAGAAGELFF.

This clone was counted only a few times. V usage is TRBV13 and J usage is TRBJ1-1; D is perhaps TRBD1 (5 bases). V lost 5 bases and J 9 bases, leaving 19 bases between the germline ends. Germline CDR1 is PRHDT and CDR2 is FYEKMQ (reference sequence). This CDR3 has 14 amino acids. The CDR3, as DNA: TGTGCCAGCAGCGACGGGGGAGGCGGTAGGAAAGCTTTCTTT. It encodes CASSDGGGGRKAFF.

In its sample, this clone was seen once. This chain connects TRBV10-3 to TRBJ1-2; TRBD1 matches at 8 bases. The CDR3 runs 17 residues. The junction had 13 bases not matched to a gene; V was cut back by 0 bases and J by 7 bases. Germline-derived CDR1 and CDR2 are ENHRY and SYGVKD. The CDR3 DNA reads TGTGCCATCAGTGAGTCCCCGTTTGGGCAGGGGACAGGTGGCTACACCTTC. Its translation is CAISESPFGQGTGGYTF.

This clone has just one count. The gene calls are TRBV10-3 and TRBJ1-1, with D tentatively TRBD1 (5 bases). The V gene's germline CDR1 is ENHRY and CDR2 SYGVKD. Trimming stripped 9 bases from V and 1 base from J, with 9 bases between. The CDR3 has 12 amino acids. The CDR3 DNA reads TGTGCCATGAGAGGACAGAACACTGAAGCTTTCTTT. Translating it yields CAMRGQNTEAFF.

The chain joins TRBV4-3 to TRBJ1-2; D call uncertain. Germline-derived CDR1 and CDR2 are LGHNA and YSLEER. The CDR3 length is 15 residues. V was trimmed by 2 bases and J by 0 bases, leaving 10 bases between them. The CDR3, as DNA: TGCGCCAGCAGCCAAAGCTCGGTCACTAACTATGGCTACACCTTC. Protein sequence: CASSQSSVTNYGYTF.

The chain combines TRBV12-3 or TRBV12-4 with TRBJ2-5, with a possible D match to TRBD1 (5 bases). The CDR3 is made up of 12 amino acids. Trimming removed 5 bases at V and 2 bases at J, with 6 bases between. The CDR3 spells CASSQGQETQYF. Here the CDR3 DNA reads TGTGCCAGCAGTCAGGGACAAGAGACCCAGTACTTC.

This clone was observed once. The chain joins TRBV4-1 to TRBJ1-5, with 10 bases that match TRBD1. The germline gives CDR1 MGHRA, CDR2 YSYEKL. CDR3 length: 15 amino acids. V lost 1 base, J lost 7 bases, and 4 bases stayed unmatched. The CDR3 protein is CASSQGDRGGQPQHF. The DNA for the CDR3 is TGCGCCAGCAGCCAAGGGGACAGGGGCGGACAGCCCCAGCATTTT.

V is TRBV6-2 or TRBV6-3 and J is TRBJ1-6; D uncertain. The CDR3 has 15 residues. Germline values: CDR1 MNHEY, CDR2 SVGEGT. Trimming took 2 bases from V and 10 from J, leaving 15 bases between them. As DNA, the CDR3 is TGTGCCAGCAGTTACCTCGTCGTGGAGGTATCACCCCTCCACTTT. Amino acids: CASSYLVVEVSPLHF.

V usage is TRBV11-3 and J usage is TRBJ1-5; the match to TRBD1 covers 7 bases. J gave up 6 bases and V 1 base, and 6 bases lay outside the gene matches. Germline V gene lookup returns CDR1 SGHNT and CDR2 YENEEA. CDR3 size: 15 residues. CDR3 sequence reads: CASSLVPDRAQPQHF. CDR3 sequence (DNA): TGTGCCAGCAGCTTAGTCCCCGACAGGGCTCAGCCCCAGCATTTT.

V and J are TRBV30 and TRBJ1-1, with D uncertain. The CDR3 spans 13 residues. Trimming took off 2 bases at V and 11 bases at J, with 18 bases between the two ends. Germline CDR1 is GTSNPN and CDR2 is SVGIG (reference sequence). The CDR3 is CAWSHSPSGGAFF. CDR3 nucleotides: TGTGCCTGGAGTCATTCCCCTTCGGGTGGTGCTTTCTTT.